This T cell receptor beta chain is drawn from a study of Ad26.COV2.S vaccination and SARS-CoV-2 variants. CDR1 is SEHNR, CDR2 FQNEAQ, per germline (reference sequence). The CDR3 runs 16 residues. V was shortened by 4 bases and J by 1 base, with 16 bases between the two germline ends. Profiled with immunoSEQ multiplex PCR; TCRdb holds only in-frame clones, not every one. The data show hundreds of thousands of clones, more than 80% seen once. The treatment: 19 received Ad26.COV2.S at low or high dose, single or two shots; about 5 received placebo; per-sample allocation not given. At day 63 after the first vaccine or placebo injection, samples were drawn. An Ad26 vector expressing Wuhan-strain SARS-CoV-2 spike served as the vaccine.

This chain connects TRBV7-9 to TRBJ2-5; D assignment may be TRBD1 or TRBD2 (5 bases each). The sequences come from peripheral blood, collected in a trial of Ad26.COV2.S vaccine versus placebo. The source of this sequence is a person aged 18-65 years who received the Ad26.COV2.S COVID-19 vaccine or a placebo. Here the CDR3 reads CASSSGHAGLQETQYF. The CDR3 bases are TGTGCCAGCAGCTCCGGACACGCTGGACTCCAAGAGACCCAGTACTTC.